The 9 T cell receptor beta chains below come from one sample, sequenced in a study of molecular identifiers for immune sequencing clone quantification. TCRdb re-derived calls from the PCR reads in MiXCR, one entry per CDR3 protein. The sample shows some 650,000 distinct CDR3 sequences, approximately 20% of them seen only once. The specimen was naive CD8+ T cells from blood, with Jurkat cell RNA spiked in. Sample subset: FACS-sorted CD8+CD4-CCR7+CD45RA+ naive T cells. The receptors were gathered from a human donor in good health. Some libraries in this study had Jurkat cell RNA spiked in.

The chain links TRBV19 to TRBJ2-7; no reliable D call. The CDR3 is 13 residues long. From germline, CDR1 is LNHDA and CDR2 SQIVND (reference sequence). Trimming cost V 3 bases and J 3 bases, with 9 bases left between them. The DNA for the CDR3 is TGTGCCAGTAGTATGGTTGTGGGCTACGAGCAGTACTTC. Its protein is CASSMVVGYEQYF.

This clonotype was counted ten times or more. CDR3 sequence (DNA): TGTGCCAGCAGCTCTAAAAGGCGTGGAGAACTTGCAACTAATGAAAAACTGTTTTTT. Translating it yields CASSSKRRGELATNEKLFF. V usage is TRBV7-2 and J usage is TRBJ1-4; D gene unclear. The germline gives CDR1 SGHTA, CDR2 FQGNSA. This CDR3 is 19 amino acids long. With 4 bases removed from V and 0 bases from J, the gap between germline ends came to 21 bases.

In its sample, this clonotype was seen many times. The chain joins TRBV7-9 to TRBJ2-3; 11 bases are a match to TRBD2. The CDR3 totals 15 residues. The germline V gene encodes CDR1 SEHNR and CDR2 FQNEAQ (reference sequence). Unmatched junction bases numbered 3, after V lost 2 bases and J lost 5 bases. The CDR3 loop reads CASSLLLAGEDTQYF. CDR3 DNA: TGTGCCAGCAGCTTACTACTAGCGGGAGAAGATACGCAGTATTTT.

A word on this clonotype: Germline is not matched at one junction end, which may reflect a read error. The chain uses TRBV7-6 and TRBJ1-1; D remains unclear. This CDR3 has 14 residues. In germline, CDR1 is SGHVS, CDR2 FNYEAQ. The chain's CDR3 is CANSFSGWNTEAFF. DNA for the CDR3: TGTGCCAACAGCTTCTCAGGATGGAACACTGAAGCTTTCTTT. Drawing the rest from reference TRBV7-6 and TRBJ1-1, the complete variable domain is GAGVSQSPRYKVTKRGQDVALRCDPISGHVSLYWYRQALGQGPEFLTYFNYEAQQDKSGLPNDRFSAERPEGSISTLTIQRTEQRDSAMYRCANSFSGWNTEAFFGQGTRLTVV.

The sample holds many counts of this clonotype. The chain is built from TRBV3-1 and TRBJ2-4; TRBD1 matches at 10 bases. Germline CDR1 LGHDT, CDR2 YNNKEL (reference sequence). Trimming removed 1 base from V and 2 bases from J; junction bases left unmatched: 5. This CDR3 has 17 amino acids. CDR3 nucleotide sequence: TGTGCCAGCAGCCAAGTAGGACAGGGGGTAACCAAAAACATTCAGTACTTC. Translated, it gives CASSQVGQGVTKNIQYF.

Many counts were recorded for this clonotype. This chain joins TRBV7-9 and TRBJ2-3; D is uncertain. CDR1 and CDR2 (germline): SEHNR, FQNEAQ (reference sequence). The CDR3 is 15 residues long. V lost 4 bases and J 2 bases, leaving 13 bases between the germline ends. The CDR3 nucleotides read TGTGCCAGCAGCTCCCCCCCTGGCCCCACAGATACGCAGTATTTT. Translated, it gives CASSSPPGPTDTQYF. Together with reference TRBV7-9 and TRBJ2-3, the CDR3 gives the full variable domain: DTGVSQNPRHKITKRGQNVTFRCDPISEHNRLYWYRQTLGQGPEFLTYFQNEAQLEKSRLLSDRFSAERPKGSFSTLEIQRTEQGDSAMYLCASSSPPGPTDTQYFGPGTRLTVL.

This clonotype was recorded many times. The J gene is TRBJ1-5, the V gene TRBV12-3 or TRBV12-4; D possibly corresponds to TRBD1 (5 bases). CDR3 length equals 14 residues. V was cut by 5 bases and J by 6 bases, with 14 bases left in between. In DNA form, the CDR3 reads TGTGCCAGCAGTAGCAGACAGTGGGTTCAGCCCCAGCATTTT. This translates into CASSSRQWVQPQHF.

This clonotype was detected ten times or more. V gene TRBV4-1 combines with J gene TRBJ1-6; D is ambiguous. This CDR3 spans 14 amino acids. Trimming removed 1 base at V and 10 bases at J, with 11 bases between. The germline CDR1 and CDR2 sequences are MGHRA and YSYEKL. Written as DNA, the CDR3 is TGCGCCAGCAGCCAAGTCGGCCAGATCTCACCCCTCCACTTT. Translated, it gives CASSQVGQISPLHF.

This clonotype was observed at least ten times. V is TRBV5-6 and J is TRBJ2-7; the D is unclear. The germline gives CDR1 SGHDT, CDR2 YYEEEE. The V end lost 2 bases, the J end lost 0 bases, and 6 bases lay between the germline ends. This CDR3 region has 13 residues. CDR3 region: CASSFTSSYEQYF. The DNA of the CDR3 is TGTGCCAGCAGCTTCACAAGCTCCTACGAGCAGTACTTC. The variable domain in full, with the rest retrieved from reference TRBV5-6 and TRBJ2-7, is DAGVTQSPTHLIKTRGQQVTLRCSPKSGHDTVSWYQQALGQGPQFIFQYYEEEERQRGNFPDRFSGHQFPNYSSELNVNALLLGDSALYLCASSFTSSYEQYFGPGTRLTVT.